The 21 T cell receptor beta chains given below trace back to one sample, sequenced in a study of cytomegalovirus exposure and HLA in healthy donors. The PCR had 60 Vbeta and 13 Jbeta primers. Some clones are missing from TCRdb's copy, which holds only in-frame ones; the method was immunoSEQ multiplex PCR. The table includes about 140,000 clones, about three quarters detected once. The sequencing sample was made of PBMCs. Source of these receptors: a male donor in good health and CMV-seronegative.

This clone has only a few counts. The chain employs TRBV18 and TRBJ2-5; 8 bases are shared with TRBD2. The germline V gene has CDR1 KGHSH and CDR2 LQKENI. The CDR3 totals 13 residues. Trimming at V came to 4 bases and at J to 5 bases, leaving 3 bases not matched to a gene. The CDR3, as DNA: TGTGCCAGCTCACTATCGGGAGGGGAGACCCAGTACTTC. Protein product: CASSLSGGETQYF.

The DNA for the CDR3 is TGTGCCAGCTCACTCACGGGGGACTATGGCTACACCTTC. Translation gives CASSLTGDYGYTF. This chain uses TRBV18 with TRBJ1-2, with a tentative D call TRBD1 (5 bases). Trimming shortened V by 4 bases and J by 3 bases, and 9 bases separated the two germline ends. The CDR3 sequence is 13 residues long. Germline CDR1 and CDR2: KGHSH and LQKENI.

V is TRBV6-4 and J is TRBJ2-7; 7 bases are shared with TRBD1. V lost 3 bases and J lost 3; bases outside the gene matches: 11. The CDR3 loop spans 16 amino acids. Germline loops: CDR1 MRHNA, CDR2 SNTAGT. Here the CDR3 reads CASSERGTALHYEQYF. Here the CDR3 DNA reads TGTGCCAGCAGTGAGAGGGGGACAGCGCTACACTACGAGCAGTACTTC.

V and J are TRBV14 and TRBJ2-3, with 11 bases fitting TRBD2. Germline values: CDR1 SGHDN, CDR2 FVKESK. The ends lost 5 bases at V and 6 bases at J; junction bases unmatched: 7. This CDR3 is 15 amino acids long. CDR3 sequence: CASSSPSGGLDTQYF. The CDR3 DNA is TGTGCCAGCAGCTCCCCTAGCGGGGGGCTTGATACGCAGTATTTT.

This chain uses TRBV7-3 with TRBJ2-1; D uncertain. The CDR3 has 12 amino acids. V was shortened by 2 bases and J by 9 bases, with 8 bases between the two germline ends. Germline-derived CDR1 and CDR2 are SGHTA and FQGTGA. The CDR3 DNA is TGTGCCAGCAGCTTAGGAGTAGGTGAGCAGTTCTTC. Its protein product is CASSLGVGEQFF.

This clone came up once. The chain recombines TRBV11-2 with TRBJ1-1, with 8 bases that match TRBD1. The germline CDR1 and CDR2 sequences are SGHAT and FQNNGV. This CDR3 has 14 residues. Trimming took 2 bases from V and 5 from J; bases not matched to a gene: 4. This CDR3 reads CASSLRTGGTEAFF. The CDR3 DNA sequence: TGTGCCAGCAGCTTACGTACAGGGGGAACTGAAGCTTTCTTT.

The rearrangement links TRBV7-9 to TRBJ2-1, with TRBD2 matching over 8 bases. The CDR3 length is 16 residues. J lost 5 bases, V lost 6 bases, and 12 bases had no gene match. Germline values: CDR1 SEHNR, CDR2 FQNEAQ (reference sequence). The chain's CDR3 is CASRGGPGGRDNEQFF. The CDR3, as DNA: TGTGCCAGCAGAGGTGGGCCGGGAGGGAGGGACAATGAGCAGTTCTTC.

The chain combines TRBV6-5 with TRBJ2-5; 8 positions agree with TRBD1. The CDR3 spans 12 residues. Germline lookup yields CDR1 MNHEY and CDR2 SVGAGI. V lost 10 bases and J lost 7; bases outside the gene matches: 8. Written as DNA, the CDR3 is TGTGCCACGAAGGACAGGGATGCGACCCAGTACTTC. Protein: CATKDRDATQYF.

V gene TRBV29-1 combines with J gene TRBJ2-6; the match to TRBD1 covers 10 bases. CDR1 and CDR2 from the germline V gene are SQVTM and ANQGSEA. CDR3 length equals 15 residues. V lost 4 bases and J lost 1; bases outside the gene matches: 1. Here the CDR3 DNA reads TGCAGCGTTGGACAGGGGGCGTCTGGGGCCAACGTCCTGACTTTC. It is translated as CSVGQGASGANVLTF.

The chain employs TRBV19 and TRBJ1-1; 8 positions match TRBD1. Trimming cost V 0 bases and J 4 bases; bases outside gene matches: 7. The CDR3 runs to 16 residues. Germline-derived CDR1 and CDR2 are LNHDA and SQIVND (reference sequence). The chain's CDR3 is CASSIDPTGGITEAFF. The CDR3 bases are TGTGCCAGTAGTATAGATCCCACAGGGGGAATCACTGAAGCTTTCTTT. Filled out from reference TRBV19 and TRBJ1-1, the complete variable domain reads DGGITQSPKYLFRKEGQNVTLSCEQNLNHDAMYWYRQDPGQGLRLIYYSQIVNDFQKGDIAEGYSVSREKKESFPLTVTSAQKNPTAFYLCASSIDPTGGITEAFFGQGTRLTVV.

The V gene is TRBV18, the J gene TRBJ1-1, with D maybe TRBD1 (6 bases). V was clipped by 5 bases and J by 2 bases, with 12 bases between them. The germline V gene has CDR1 KGHSH and CDR2 LQKENI. CDR3 length equals 14 residues. The CDR3 reads CASSSDSYNTEAFF. The CDR3 DNA reads TGTGCCAGCTCATCGGACAGCTATAACACTGAAGCTTTCTTT.

A few counts support this clone. The genes are TRBV6-1 and TRBJ2-7; D ambiguous. There are 12 residues in the CDR3. V lost 1 base to trimming and J lost 5 bases, with 6 bases between them. Germline lookup yields CDR1 MNHNS and CDR2 SASEGT. The CDR3 spells CASSEGRDEQYF. The CDR3 coding sequence is TGTGCCAGCAGTGAAGGCCGGGACGAGCAGTACTTC.

The table lists this clone with a few counts. The V gene is TRBV14, the J gene TRBJ2-7; maybe TRBD2 (6 bases). This CDR3 contains 16 residues. CDR1 is SGHDN, CDR2 FVKESK, per germline. V was cut by 4 bases and J by 0 bases, with 16 bases left in between. The CDR3 spells CASSRIGTSPSYEQYF. The CDR3 DNA reads as TGTGCCAGCAGCCGAATCGGGACTTCACCCTCCTACGAGCAGTACTTC.

V and J are TRBV4-3 and TRBJ1-2, with 9 nucleotides matching TRBD1. This CDR3 spans 18 amino acids. Germline V CDR1 and CDR2: LGHNA, YSLEER. With V trimmed by 4 bases and J by 0 bases, 12 bases remained unmatched. The CDR3 sequence: CASSPEQGQGGTNYGYTF. Written as DNA, the CDR3 is TGCGCCAGCAGCCCCGAACAGGGACAGGGAGGGACTAACTATGGCTACACCTTC.

This sequence joins TRBV4-2 and TRBJ1-2; D may be TRBD1 (6 bases). Germline V gene sequence: CDR1 LGHNA, CDR2 YNFKEQ. This CDR3 spans 17 amino acids. The V end lost 0 bases, the J end lost 5 bases, and 19 bases lay between the germline ends. The CDR3 DNA reads as TGTGCCAGCAGCCAAGAGGGGGGGGCTTTCCTCAATTATGGCTACACCTTC. Translation gives CASSQEGGAFLNYGYTF.

This sequence joins TRBV19 and TRBJ2-5; 7 bases line up with TRBD2. Germline V gene data show CDR1 as LNHDA and CDR2 as SQIVND (reference sequence). After removal of 3 bases from V and 5 bases from J, the junction contained 6 bases not matched to a gene. The CDR3 contains 14 residues. CDR3 sequence (DNA): TGTGCCAGTAGTATTGGGCGGGAGCAGGAGACCCAGTACTTC. It encodes CASSIGREQETQYF.

This chain connects TRBV7-2 to TRBJ1-4; possibly TRBD1 for D (5 bases). V lost 5 bases to trimming and J lost 8 bases, with 12 bases between them. Germline CDR1 and CDR2: SGHTA and FQGNSA. The CDR3 sequence is 13 residues long. CDR3 nucleotides: TGTGCCAGCAGCCCCGATAAGGGGGAAAAACTGTTTTTT. Protein product: CASSPDKGEKLFF. The complete variable domain, with remaining parts taken from reference TRBV7-2 and TRBJ1-4, reads GAGVSQSPSNKVTEKGKDVELRCDPISGHTALYWYRQSLGQGLEFLIYFQGNSAPDKSGLPSDRFSAERTGGSVSTLTIQRTQQEDSAVYLCASSPDKGEKLFFGSGTQLSVL.

This sequence joins TRBV7-2 and TRBJ2-5, with D possibly TRBD1 on 6 matching bases. The end of the DNA aligns better with TRBJ2-7, so the J call may be wrong. The germline CDR1 and CDR2 sequences are SGHTA and FQGNSA. This CDR3 contains 15 residues. CDR3 region: CASSLVPGDLNEQYF. The CDR3 DNA reads TGTGCCAGCAGCTTAGTTCCAGGGGACCTCAACGAGCAGTACTTC.

This chain links TRBV2 with TRBJ1-2; D is perhaps TRBD1 (6 bases). V lost 0 bases and J 2 bases, leaving 16 bases between the germline ends. Germline-derived CDR1 and CDR2 are SNHLY and FYNNEI. This CDR3 contains 17 residues. The DNA of the CDR3 is TGTGCCAGCAGTGAAGCCAACCCACGACAGGCCAACTATGGCTACACCTTC. Encoded protein: CASSEANPRQANYGYTF.

The CDR3 sequence is CASRPRSGGPPAQYF. The CDR3 DNA follows: TGTGCCAGCAGGCCTCGCTCGGGGGGTCCCCCGGCCCAGTACTTC. The chain is built from TRBV6-1 and TRBJ2-5, with 7 positions matching TRBD2. Trimming at V came to 6 bases and at J to 9 bases, leaving 16 bases not matched to a gene. The CDR3 runs to 15 residues. Germline CDR1 is MNHNS and CDR2 is SASEGT.

The rearrangement joins TRBV10-2 to TRBJ2-3, with D tentatively TRBD1 (6 bases). V was trimmed by 4 bases and J by 0 bases, leaving 11 bases between them. The CDR3 is 15 amino acids. Germline CDR1 WSHSY, CDR2 SAAADI. In DNA, the CDR3 is TGCGCCAGCAGTGTCTCAGGGGCAAGCACAGATACGCAGTATTTT. Translating it yields CASSVSGASTDTQYF.